The sequence of this T cell receptor beta chain was determined in a study of metastatic and nonmetastatic thyroid tumors. About the research overall: The comparison covered peripheral blood and tumor or nodule tissue in malignant and benign thyroid patients.

Original methodology: Building a distant-metastasis classifier for papillary thyroid cancer drew on CDR3 differences across clinicopathological groups. TCRdb re-processed the PCR reads through MiXCR. It is TCRdb's table, rather than the study itself, that gives the V and J calls and clone size. This sample has 45,000 to 65,000 clones, with around a sixth found just once. A note on this clone: A single base separates this from a much larger clone, so it may be a read error. This same CDR3 is encoded by further DNA sequences in the sample.

The CDR3 length is 13 residues. The germline V gene encodes CDR1 SQVTM and CDR2 ANQGSEA. The junction had 12 bases not matched to a gene; V was cut back by 6 bases and J by 10 bases. Patients were all untreated before their thyroid surgery. The sequenced sample consisted of blood. This receptor was identified in a female donor with papillary thyroid cancer or a benign thyroid nodule (not recorded which). Some clones in this sample may be carry-over from other donors' samples. V gene TRBV29-1 combines with J gene TRBJ2-1; 7 bases map to TRBD1. The CDR3 sequence is CSVEPGGGLEQFF. The CDR3 region has the DNA TGCAGCGTCGAACCAGGGGGTGGCCTGGAGCAGTTCTTC.